The entry below describes one T cell receptor beta chain. Its specificity is unknown. Over chemoradiotherapy, repertoires were sampled more than once. The protocol was immunoSEQ multiplex PCR, while the TCRdb copy is restricted to in-frame clones and leaves out a portion. The table shows roughly 32,000 clones, with roughly 87% occurring only once. This CDR3 region has 14 residues. Germline loops: CDR1 SGHKS, CDR2 YYEKEE (reference sequence). J was trimmed by 3 bases and V by 3 bases; bases with no gene match: 5. The sample originates from a study of chemoradiotherapy in HPV16-positive cancers. Study-level results: Candidate HPV-specific clones and E7-related TCR motifs grew in tumor during treatment.

The material was blood, obtained from a patient who underwent chemoradiotherapy. This TCR came from a human donor with HPV-associated anogenital cancer. The rearrangement links TRBV5-5 to TRBJ2-5, with 7 bases matching TRBD1. CDR3 sequence: CASSYGTVKETQYF. CDR3 coding DNA: TGTGCCAGCAGCTATGGGACAGTAAAAGAGACCCAGTACTTC.